The rows below give T cell receptor beta chains drawn from one sample of a study of blood T cell repertoires in COVID-19. Using immunoSEQ multiplex PCR, the repertoire was profiled, and TCRdb retains in-frame clones only, with some absent. In the table there are under 200,000 clones, approximately 88% of which are singletons. The sample taken for sequencing was PBMCs or T cells enriched from blood (not recorded which). These receptors were taken from a woman aged 55-75 years who had recovered from COVID-19. CDR3s include the opening cysteine and the closing phenylalanine or tryptophan. The D gene is left open where the match is weak. Not all rows give a size; the values are once, few, many and, for expanded clones, a class.

size,D,V,J,CDR3,DNA
-,TRBD2,TRBV6-5,TRBJ2-7,CASRPSGGPLEQYF,TGTGCCAGCAGACCTAGCGGGGGGCCCCTCGAGCAGTACTTC
-,-,TRBV19,TRBJ1-1,CASSISRVDTEAFF,TGTGCCAGTAGTATATCCAGGGTGGACACTGAAGCTTTCTTT
-,-,TRBV9,TRBJ2-3,CASSARPSADTQYF,TGTGCCAGCAGCGCCCGGCCTAGCGCAGATACGCAGTATTTT
-,TRBD2,TRBV3-1/TRBV3-2,TRBJ2-3,CASSPGLAADTQYF,TGTGCCAGCAGCCCGGGACTAGCGGCAGATACGCAGTATTTT
-,TRBD2,TRBV5-1,TRBJ2-7,CASSLAAGQYEQYF,TGCGCCAGCAGCTTGGCAGCGGGGCAATACGAGCAGTACTTC
-,-,TRBV21-1,TRBJ1-4,CASSNEGAREKLFF,TGTGCCAGCAGCAACGAGGGGGCGCGTGAAAAACTGTTTTTT
once,-,TRBV5-8,TRBJ1-1,CASSLDREYTEAFF,TGTGCCAGCAGCTTGGACAGGGAGTACACTGAAGCTTTCTTT
-,-,TRBV9,TRBJ2-2,CASSVEPGQQNTGELFF,TGTGCCAGCAGCGTAGAGCCCGGACAGCAGAACACCGGGGAGCTGTTTTTT
-,-,TRBV28,TRBJ1-1,CASSLPSDYTEAFF,TGTGCCAGCAGTTTACCTTCCGACTACACTGAAGCTTTCTTT
-,-,TRBV5-4,TRBJ2-2,CASSFSSVNTGELFF,TGTGCCAGCAGCTTTAGTAGCGTGAACACCGGGGAGCTGTTTTTT
-,-,TRBV3-1/TRBV3-2,TRBJ2-1,CASCSSSSYNEQFF,TGTGCCAGCTGCTCTTCGAGCTCCTACAATGAGCAGTTCTTC
-,-,TRBV28,TRBJ1-6,CASRVPLENSPLHF,TGTGCCAGCAGGGTGCCACTGGAGAATTCACCCCTCCACTTT
-,-,TRBV10-1,TRBJ2-7,CASSDQGSSYEQYF,TGCGCCAGCAGCGACCAGGGAAGCTCCTACGAGCAGTACTTC
-,TRBD2,TRBV28,TRBJ2-2,CASRPNPGLAVNTGELFF,TGTGCCAGCAGACCCAATCCTGGACTAGCGGTGAACACCGGGGAGCTGTTTTTT
-,TRBD1,TRBV11-3,TRBJ1-1,CASSYRDRVRGENTEAFF,TGTGCCAGCAGTTACCGGGACAGGGTGAGGGGTGAGAACACTGAAGCTTTCTTT
once,-,TRBV20-1,TRBJ1-4,CSAERGEKLFF,TGCAGTGCCGAACGGGGAGAAAAACTGTTTTTT
-,-,TRBV3-1/TRBV3-2,TRBJ1-1,CASSQLGANTEAFF,TGTGCCAGCAGCCAACTGGGCGCCAACACTGAAGCTTTCTTT
-,-,TRBV2,TRBJ2-2,CASLREMNTGELFF,TGTGCCAGCCTTCGGGAGATGAACACCGGGGAGCTGTTTTTT
few,-,TRBV6-5,TRBJ1-1,CASSWEIGTNTEAFF,TGTGCCAGCAGTTGGGAGATCGGGACTAACACTGAAGCTTTCTTT
-,-,TRBV28,TRBJ2-4,CASSPPPCGRPLHF,TGTGCCAGCAGTCCCCCCCCCTGCGGTCGTCCTCTGCACTTC
-,-,TRBV27,TRBJ2-6,CASSSSYFRAGANVLTF,TGTGCCAGCAGTTCTTCTTACTTCCGCGCTGGGGCCAACGTCCTGACTTTC
medium-sized,-,TRBV18,TRBJ1-2,CASSPLDRYYGYTF,TGTGCCAGCTCACCATTGGACAGATACTATGGCTACACCTTC
-,-,TRBV12-2,TRBJ1-1,CASRLATETGNTEAFF,TGTGCAAGTCGCTTAGCGACCGAGACAGGGAACACTGAAGCTTTCTTT
-,-,TRBV28,TRBJ1-1,CASSLLRRDTEAFF,TGTGCCAGCAGTTTACTTCGGCGGGACACTGAAGCTTTCTTT
-,TRBD2,TRBV7-3,TRBJ2-1,CASSPSGRSNNEQFF,TGTGCCAGCAGCCCTAGCGGGAGGTCAAACAATGAGCAGTTCTTC
-,TRBD2,TRBV5-1,TRBJ2-3,CASSLSGAGGSTDTQYF,TGCGCCAGCAGCTTGTCTGGAGCGGGGGGTAGCACAGATACGCAGTATTTT
-,TRBD1,TRBV28,TRBJ1-4,CASSLWGQGSEKLFF,TGTGCCAGCAGTTTATGGGGACAGGGAAGTGAAAAACTGTTTTTT
-,TRBD2,TRBV5-1,TRBJ2-1,CASSPREVAGGNSEQFF,TGCGCCAGCAGCCCGCGGGAGGTAGCGGGAGGAAACAGTGAGCAGTTCTTC
once,TRBD1,TRBV6-5,TRBJ1-2,CASSYDGTGGYGYTF,TGTGCCAGCAGTTACGACGGGACAGGGGGTTATGGCTACACCTTC
large,TRBD1,TRBV11-2,TRBJ2-7,CASRRRQGVYEQYF,TGTGCCAGCCGCAGGAGACAGGGGGTCTACGAGCAGTACTTC
-,TRBD2,TRBV5-4,TRBJ2-1,CASSPPGEGMAQSEQFF,TGTGCCAGCAGCCCGCCGGGGGAGGGTATGGCCCAATCTGAGCAGTTCTTC
-,TRBD2,TRBV6-5,TRBJ2-1,CASSYLAGALGEQFF,TGTGCCAGCAGTTACCTAGCGGGAGCTCTCGGGGAGCAGTTCTTC
-,-,TRBV6-5,TRBJ1-4,CASSYQGSTNEKLFF,TGTGCCAGCAGTTATCAGGGGTCAACTAATGAAAAACTGTTTTTT
-,-,TRBV3-1/TRBV3-2,TRBJ1-2,CASSLSDPVYGYTF,TGTGCCAGCAGCCTATCCGATCCGGTCTATGGCTACACCTTC
-,TRBD1,TRBV6-5,TRBJ1-2,CASRLSGTGRDGYTF,TGTGCCAGCAGGCTTTCCGGGACAGGGAGAGATGGCTACACCTTC
-,-,TRBV21-1,TRBJ1-6,CASSSRQGEGSPLHF,TGTGCCAGCAGCTCACGACAGGGGGAAGGATCACCCCTCCACTTT
-,-,TRBV5-1,TRBJ2-6,CASSLQGGSGANVLTF,TGCGCCAGCAGCTTGCAGGGGGGCTCTGGGGCCAACGTCCTGACTTTC
-,-,TRBV11-3,TRBJ2-1,CASSYPGKNEQFF,TGTGCCAGCAGCTATCCAGGGAAAAATGAGCAGTTCTTC
few,TRBD2,TRBV15,TRBJ2-3,CATSSTTDVGTSGSSTDTQYF,TGTGCCACCAGCAGTACAACCGATGTCGGGACTAGCGGGTCTAGCACAGATACGCAGTATTTT
few,TRBD1,TRBV5-4,TRBJ2-7,CASSSTTGSNEQYF,TGTGCCAGCAGCTCAACGACAGGGAGCAACGAGCAGTACTTC
-,-,TRBV24-1,TRBJ1-5,CATSDSGVNQPQHF,TGTGCCACCAGTGATTCAGGGGTGAATCAGCCCCAGCATTTT
-,-,TRBV7-9,TRBJ2-1,CASSYREGSYNEQFF,TGTGCCAGCAGCTACAGGGAGGGGTCCTACAATGAGCAGTTCTTC
-,-,TRBV3-1/TRBV3-2,TRBJ2-2,CASSLLTNTGELFF,TGTGCCAGCAGTCTGTTAACGAACACCGGGGAGCTGTTTTTT
-,-,TRBV7-2,TRBJ2-3,CASSLGGKGGTDTQYF,TGTGCCAGCAGCTTAGGGGGGAAGGGGGGCACAGATACGCAGTATTTT
many,-,TRBV4-1,TRBJ1-1,CASSITGVTSTEAFF,TGCGCCAGCAGCATAACCGGGGTCACGAGCACTGAAGCTTTCTTT
-,TRBD1,TRBV6-5,TRBJ2-3,CATLDRDTDTQYF,TGTGCCACCCTCGACAGGGACACAGATACGCAGTATTTT
once,-,TRBV6-5,TRBJ1-3,CASRRGGGLGNTIYF,TGTGCCAGTCGGCGAGGGGGGGGATTAGGGAACACCATATATTTT
-,-,TRBV11-2,TRBJ2-1,CASSFGYTNEQFF,TGTGCCAGCAGCTTCGGGTATACGAATGAGCAGTTCTTC
few,-,TRBV7-3,TRBJ2-2,CASSGRNTGELFF,TGTGCCAGCAGCGGGCGTAACACCGGGGAGCTGTTTTTT
-,TRBD1,TRBV5-4,TRBJ2-1,CASSPDRGEQFF,TGTGCCAGCAGCCCGGACAGGGGTGAGCAGTTCTTC